These 30 T cell receptor beta chains originate from one sample sequenced in a study of blood T cell repertoires in COVID-19. Here immunoSEQ multiplex PCR was the method, and the copy in TCRdb shows in-frame clones only, minus some. The sample carries about 170,000 clones, 70% to 90% recorded once. The sequenced sample consisted of peripheral blood. The receptor set was obtained from a man aged 35-49 years who had recovered from COVID-19.

The chain combines TRBV10-1 with TRBJ1-1; 8 bases match TRBD1. Germline V gene lookup returns CDR1 WNHNN and CDR2 SYGVQD (reference sequence). The CDR3 consists of 14 residues. The J segment lost 3 bases and the V segment lost 3 bases, leaving 3 bases of the junction unmatched. The CDR3 region is CASSESDRDTEAFF. CDR3 bases: TGCGCCAGCAGTGAATCGGACAGGGACACTGAAGCTTTCTTT.

The J gene is TRBJ2-1, the V gene TRBV2; TRBD2 matches at 7 bases. In germline, CDR1 is SNHLY, CDR2 FYNNEI. The ends lost 2 bases at V and 6 bases at J; junction bases unmatched: 10. The CDR3 has 16 amino acids. CDR3 nucleotide sequence: TGTGCCAGCAGTGAATGGGGGACTATTCGGTCCAATGAGCAGTTCTTC. Protein sequence: CASSEWGTIRSNEQFF.

The chain joins TRBV7-8 to TRBJ2-1; no definite D call. Trimming shortened V by 5 bases and J by 0 bases, and 14 bases separated the two germline ends. The CDR3 has 16 amino acids. Germline values: CDR1 SGHVS, CDR2 FQNEAQ. The CDR3 sequence is CASSPVVPSSYNEQFF. The DNA of the CDR3 is TGTGCCAGCAGCCCCGTGGTGCCCAGCTCCTACAATGAGCAGTTCTTC.

The gene calls are TRBV24-1 and TRBJ2-1, with TRBD2 matching 9 bases. This CDR3 contains 15 residues. Trimming removed 0 bases from V and 8 bases from J; junction bases left unmatched: 4. Germline loops: CDR1 KGHDR, CDR2 SFDVKD. CDR3 coding DNA: TGTGCCACCAGTGATTTGGTTAGCGGGAGAGATGAGCAGTTCTTC. Translation: CATSDLVSGRDEQFF.

This clone has only a few counts. The rearrangement links TRBV19 to TRBJ2-7; D is undetermined. Germline V gene data show CDR1 as LNHDA and CDR2 as SQIVND (reference sequence). Trimming took 1 base from V and 3 from J, leaving 10 bases between them. The CDR3 has 14 amino acids. In DNA, the CDR3 is TGTGCCAGTAGTATAGGCCACCCTATCTACGAGCAGTACTTC. Translated: CASSIGHPIYEQYF. Full variable domain (remainder filled in from reference TRBV19 and TRBJ2-7): DGGITQSPKYLFRKEGQNVTLSCEQNLNHDAMYWYRQDPGQGLRLIYYSQIVNDFQKGDIAEGYSVSREKKESFPLTVTSAQKNPTAFYLCASSIGHPIYEQYFGPGTRLTVT.

This clone has a count of ten or more. This chain uses TRBV30 with TRBJ1-2, with 7 bases identical to TRBD1. Germline V gene lookup returns CDR1 GTSNPN and CDR2 SVGIG (reference sequence). The junction had 11 bases not matched to a gene; V was cut back by 2 bases and J by 5 bases. This CDR3 comprises 15 residues. Here the CDR3 DNA reads TGTGCCTGGAGTCTGCACAATTGGGACAGATATGGCTACACCTTC. Translation: CAWSLHNWDRYGYTF.

The gene calls are TRBV2 and TRBJ1-6, with TRBD1 matching 10 bases. CDR1 is SNHLY, CDR2 FYNNEI, per germline. Trimming removed 6 bases from V and 10 bases from J; junction bases left unmatched: 6. The CDR3 sequence is 14 residues long. CDR3 sequence: CASRTDRGLSPLHF. The CDR3 DNA follows: TGTGCCAGCAGAACGGACAGGGGGTTATCACCCCTCCACTTT.

The chain employs TRBV6-6 and TRBJ1-5; D gene uncertain. The CDR3 is made up of 12 amino acids. V lost 6 bases to trimming and J lost 8 bases, with 11 bases between them. CDR1 and CDR2 from the germline V gene are MNHNY and SVGAGI (reference sequence). The CDR3 DNA is TGTGCCAGCAGAAAACTTACGGAGCCCCAGCATTTT. This encodes CASRKLTEPQHF.

The chain joins TRBV7-6 to TRBJ2-3, with D perhaps matching TRBD1 (5 bases). Germline CDR1 and CDR2: SGHVS and FNYEAQ. The ends were cut back, 1 base at V and 3 bases at J, with 8 bases in the middle. This CDR3 spans 14 amino acids. Here the CDR3 reads CASSLGQSTDTQYF. The DNA for the CDR3 is TGTGCCAGCAGCTTAGGACAGTCAACAGATACGCAGTATTTT.

J is TRBJ1-2 and V is TRBV4-2, with a tentative D call TRBD1 (6 bases). V gave up 2 bases and J gave up 8 bases, with 9 bases separating them. The CDR3 runs 12 residues. The germline CDR1 and CDR2 sequences are LGHNA and YNFKEQ. The CDR3 DNA reads as TGTGCCAGCAGCCAACGCACAGGGGGCTACACCTTC. Amino acid sequence: CASSQRTGGYTF.

The V call is TRBV5-1, the J call TRBJ1-2, with 7 bases that match TRBD1. The V segment lost 1 base and the J segment 10 bases; nucleotides outside the gene matches: 10. The CDR3 runs to 14 residues. Germline V gene lookup returns CDR1 SGHRS and CDR2 YFSETQ. CDR3 amino acids: CASSLTPPGTAYTF. DNA of the CDR3: TGCGCCAGCAGCTTGACTCCCCCAGGGACAGCCTACACCTTC.

This chain links TRBV29-1 with TRBJ2-7; 10 bases agree with TRBD2. This CDR3 is built from 13 residues. CDR1 and CDR2 from the germline V gene are SQVTM and ANQGSEA. V gave up 5 bases and J gave up 6 bases; unmatched junction bases: 7. CDR3: CSVRPSGGVEQYF. CDR3 nucleotide sequence: TGCAGCGTTCGCCCTAGCGGGGGAGTCGAGCAGTACTTC.

The V gene is TRBV21-1, the J gene TRBJ1-3; TRBD1, the table's D call, was not compared with the DNA. TRBV21-1 is a pseudogene locus. The CDR3 is 15 residues long. DNA of the CDR3: TGTGCCAGCAGCAAAGACAGGGATCATCGAAACACCATATATTTT. Encoded protein: CASSKDRDHRNTIYF.

This chain uses TRBV7-8 with TRBJ2-4, with 9 bases that match TRBD1. Germline CDR1 reads SGHVS; CDR2 reads FQNEAQ. CDR3 length: 20 amino acids. V gave up 5 bases and J gave up 0 bases; unmatched junction bases: 17. CDR3 protein: CASSPVYTGQGNLAKNIQYF. In DNA, the CDR3 is TGTGCCAGCAGCCCCGTCTACACGGGACAGGGTAACCTAGCCAAAAACATTCAGTACTTC.

This chain uses TRBV6-5 with TRBJ1-5; the D gene is possibly TRBD1 (6 bases). CDR3 length: 12 residues. Germline CDR1 and CDR2: MNHEY and SVGAGI. Deletions cut 7 bases from V and 6 bases from J, with 10 bases between. CDR3 DNA sequence: TGTGCCAGCACGACAGGTTTTCAGCCCCAGCATTTT. Translating it yields CASTTGFQPQHF.

J is TRBJ2-7 and V is TRBV5-5; 9 positions match TRBD2. Unmatched junction bases numbered 11, after V lost 2 bases and J lost 2 bases. This CDR3 contains 17 residues. Germline-derived CDR1 and CDR2 are SGHKS and YYEKEE (reference sequence). The CDR3 sequence: CASSFVASGALTYEQYF. The CDR3 DNA follows: TGTGCCAGCAGCTTCGTGGCTAGCGGGGCACTTACCTACGAGCAGTACTTC.

The gene calls are TRBV6-5 and TRBJ2-3; TRBD1 is a possible D gene (6 bases). This CDR3 region has 13 residues. V was clipped by 11 bases and J by 0 bases, with 12 bases between them. Germline lookup yields CDR1 MNHEY and CDR2 SVGAGI. Here the CDR3 reads CAVEGGSTDTQYF. The CDR3 region has the DNA TGTGCCGTAGAAGGGGGAAGCACAGATACGCAGTATTTT.

The chain couples TRBV6-5 to TRBJ1-1, with TRBD1 matching over 9 bases. Germline values: CDR1 MNHEY, CDR2 SVGAGI. The CDR3 totals 15 residues. The V and J ends lost 7 bases and 7 bases, in that order; junction bases with no gene match: 13. The DNA for the CDR3 is TGTGCCAGCACCGGTGGTACAGGGGGCCATAATGAAGCTTTCTTT. Translated, it gives CASTGGTGGHNEAFF.

The chain is built from TRBV3-1 (or the pseudogene TRBV3-2) and TRBJ1-2; tentatively, D is TRBD1 (6 bases). Trimming took 0 bases from V and 7 from J, leaving 12 bases between them. Per the germline V gene, CDR1 is LGHDT and CDR2 is YNNKEL (reference sequence). The CDR3 is made up of 14 amino acids. The CDR3 is CASSQDAGEGGYTF. In DNA, the CDR3 is TGTGCCAGCAGCCAAGATGCAGGGGAGGGTGGCTACACCTTC.

CDR3 residues: CASSEAQGTSSTIQYF. The CDR3 bases are TGTGCCAGCAGTGAAGCGCAAGGGACTAGCAGCACCATTCAGTACTTC. V usage is TRBV6-1 and J usage is TRBJ2-4; 9 bases are a match to TRBD2. Germline V gene sequence: CDR1 MNHNS, CDR2 SASEGT. J gave up 9 bases and V 0 bases, and 9 bases lay outside the gene matches. The CDR3 contains 16 residues.

This sequence joins TRBV12-3 or TRBV12-4 and TRBJ2-7, with 7 bases matching TRBD1. The CDR3 contains 13 residues. J lost 1 base, V lost 7 bases, and 4 bases had no gene match. CDR3 DNA sequence: TGTGCCAGCAAAGGGACAGTTTCCTACGAGCAGTACTTC. It codes for CASKGTVSYEQYF.

The chain uses TRBV6-4 and TRBJ2-3, with TRBD2 identical over 10 bases. The CDR3 spans 15 residues. The germline V gene encodes CDR1 MRHNA and CDR2 SNTAGT. V was pared by 6 bases and J by 6 bases, with 9 bases of the junction left unmatched. The chain's CDR3 is CASSTERGGIDTQYF. CDR3 sequence (DNA): TGTGCCAGCAGCACGGAGCGGGGGGGCATCGATACGCAGTATTTT.

The chain carries TRBV2 and TRBJ1-1, with D possibly matching TRBD1 (6 bases). V lost 2 bases and J 1 base, leaving 8 bases between the germline ends. CDR3 length: 14 amino acids. In germline, CDR1 is SNHLY, CDR2 FYNNEI. The CDR3: CASSESGANTEAFF. CDR3 DNA: TGTGCCAGCAGTGAATCAGGGGCGAACACTGAAGCTTTCTTT.

J is TRBJ1-2 and V is TRBV7-2; 9 bases are a match to TRBD1. This CDR3 region has 17 residues. V was pared by 2 bases and J by 6 bases, with 13 bases of the junction left unmatched. Looked up from germline, CDR1 is SGHTA and CDR2 is FQGNSA. In DNA form, the CDR3 reads TGTGCCAGCAGCTTATGGGCCCAGGGACAGGGTGTTAATGGCTACACCTTC. This translates into CASSLWAQGQGVNGYTF.

This clone was recorded a few times. The chain carries TRBV3-1 (or the pseudogene TRBV3-2) and TRBJ1-6; tentative D call: TRBD1 (6 bases). Germline V gives CDR1 LGHDT, CDR2 YNNKEL (reference sequence). The CDR3 runs 10 residues. The V gene lost 10 bases and the J gene lost 11 bases, with 9 bases spanning the gap. The CDR3 DNA sequence: TGTGCCACGGACAGCGCACCCCTCCACTTT. Protein product: CATDSAPLHF.

In nucleotides, the CDR3 is TGTGCCAGCAGTCGTTTAGCGATCACTGAAGCTTTCTTT. It specifies CASSRLAITEAFF. The chain is built from TRBV27 and TRBJ1-1; no clear D. The CDR3 is made up of 13 amino acids. Trimming pared 5 bases from V and 4 bases from J, leaving 11 bases between. Germline CDR1 reads MNHEY; CDR2 reads SMNVEV (reference sequence).

CDR3 bases: TGCGCCAGCAGCCAAGAAGTAAGGACAGGGAACTATGGCTACACCTTC. This encodes CASSQEVRTGNYGYTF. The chain couples TRBV4-3 to TRBJ1-2; TRBD1 agrees at 8 bases. The CDR3 contains 16 residues. Per the germline V gene, CDR1 is LGHNA and CDR2 is YSLEER. V dropped 0 bases and J dropped 2; count of bases not matched to a gene: 5.

This rearrangement joins TRBV7-9 to TRBJ2-2; D is possibly TRBD2 (6 bases). With 5 bases removed from V and 6 bases from J, the gap between germline ends came to 19 bases. This CDR3 is built from 16 residues. Germline V gene lookup returns CDR1 SEHNR and CDR2 FQNEAQ (reference sequence). CDR3 sequence reads: CASSRPPAGYPGELFF. The CDR3 nucleotides read TGTGCCAGCAGCCGTCCCCCTGCGGGATATCCCGGGGAGCTGTTTTTT.

This clone occurred many times. This chain links TRBV5-5 with TRBJ1-2; 12 positions agree with TRBD1. Germline lookup yields CDR1 SGHKS and CDR2 YYEKEE (reference sequence). With V trimmed by 3 bases and J by 6 bases, 3 bases remained unmatched. This CDR3 spans 14 amino acids. The CDR3 DNA sequence: TGTGCCAGCAGCTGGGGACAGGGGGCGGATGGCTACACCTTC. This codes for CASSWGQGADGYTF.

The rearrangement joins TRBV14 to TRBJ2-7; TRBD2 might be the D (6 bases). CDR3 length equals 14 residues. The germline V gene has CDR1 SGHDN and CDR2 FVKESK. V was clipped by 2 bases and J by 3 bases, with 11 bases between them. CDR3 protein: CASSQSWEDYEQYF. In nucleotides, the CDR3 is TGTGCCAGCAGCCAAAGCTGGGAGGACTACGAGCAGTACTTC.